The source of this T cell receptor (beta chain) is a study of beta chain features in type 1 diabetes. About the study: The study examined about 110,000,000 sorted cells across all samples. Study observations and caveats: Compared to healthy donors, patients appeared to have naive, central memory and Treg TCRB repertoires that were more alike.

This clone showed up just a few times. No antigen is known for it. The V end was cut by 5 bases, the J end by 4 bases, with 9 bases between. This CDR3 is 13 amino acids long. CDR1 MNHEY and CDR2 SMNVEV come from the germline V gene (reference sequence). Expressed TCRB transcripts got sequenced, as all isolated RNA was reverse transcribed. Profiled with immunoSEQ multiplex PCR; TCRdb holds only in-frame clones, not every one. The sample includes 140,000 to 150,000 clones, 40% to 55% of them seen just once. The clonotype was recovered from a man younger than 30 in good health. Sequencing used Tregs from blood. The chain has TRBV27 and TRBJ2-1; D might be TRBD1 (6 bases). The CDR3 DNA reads TGTGCCAGCAGTATAACAGGGTACAATGAGCAGTTCTTC. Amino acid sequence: CASSITGYNEQFF.